Listed here are 28 T cell receptor beta chains from one sample, sequenced in a study of OX40 agonist ivuxolimab in advanced cancers. Measured with immunoSEQ multiplex PCR; TCRdb has only the in-frame clones, and not every one. Altogether 35,000 to 45,000 clones are present, 92% being singletons, with the ten largest covering nearly 15%. The sequencing used CD4+ or CD8+ T cells sorted from blood, collected in a trial of the OX40 agonist ivuxolimab. The origin of the receptors is an adult with an advanced solid tumor such as melanoma, head and neck, liver or kidney cancer.

The chain has TRBV5-1 and TRBJ2-2; the D call may be TRBD1 or TRBD2 (5 bases each). Deletions cut 6 bases from V and 6 bases from J, with 6 bases between. The germline V gene has CDR1 SGHRS and CDR2 YFSETQ. The CDR3 contains 11 residues. The CDR3 loop reads CASTGPGELFF. DNA for the CDR3: TGCGCCAGCACGGGGCCCGGGGAGCTGTTTTTT.

The CDR3 nucleotides read TGCAGCGTTGTTATAGCGGGAGTCTACAATGAGCAGTTCTTC. Its translation is CSVVIAGVYNEQFF. The chain links TRBV29-1 to TRBJ2-1; 9 positions match TRBD2. Germline V gene data show CDR1 as SQVTM and CDR2 as ANQGSEA. The CDR3 is made up of 14 amino acids. With 4 bases clipped from V and 3 bases from J, the junction kept 4 bases outside the gene matches.

The chain recombines TRBV28 with TRBJ1-4; possible D gene TRBD1, 6 bases. The CDR3 length is 15 residues. Trimming shortened V by 7 bases and J by 5 bases, and 17 bases separated the two germline ends. Germline V CDR1 and CDR2: MDHEN, SYDVKM. The chain's CDR3 is CASNAWGRGNEKLFF. CDR3 bases: TGTGCCAGCAACGCTTGGGGGCGCGGGAATGAAAAACTGTTTTTT.

The chain joins TRBV11-2 to TRBJ2-5, with D hard to call. The CDR3 loop spans 15 amino acids. Trimming left V 1 base short and J 2 bases short, with 11 bases between. Germline V gives CDR1 SGHAT, CDR2 FQNNGV. This CDR3 is CASSLGYSVQETQYF. The CDR3 DNA sequence: TGTGCCAGCAGCTTAGGATACAGTGTACAAGAGACCCAGTACTTC. The whole variable domain, filled in from reference TRBV11-2 and TRBJ2-5, reads EAGVAQSPRYKIIEKRQSVAFWCNPISGHATLYWYQQILGQGPKLLIQFQNNGVVDDSQLPKDRFSAERLKGVDSTLKIQPAKLEDSAVYLCASSLGYSVQETQYFGPGTRLLVL.

This sequence joins TRBV27 and TRBJ2-3, with unresolved D. The CDR3 has 18 amino acids. The germline V gene has CDR1 MNHEY and CDR2 SMNVEV (reference sequence). The V gene lost 5 bases and the J gene lost 0 bases, with 21 bases spanning the gap. CDR3 DNA sequence: TGTGCCAGCAGTCCTCGGACGGTTACCTCACTAAGCACAGATACGCAGTATTTT. Translated: CASSPRTVTSLSTDTQYF.

This sequence joins TRBV9 and TRBJ2-7; D unresolved. Germline V gives CDR1 SGDLS, CDR2 YYNGEE. The germline V and J ends were trimmed by 0 bases and 0 bases, with 10 bases remaining between them. The CDR3 extends over 15 amino acids. The CDR3 DNA reads as TGTGCCAGCAGCGTAGAACCTTCCCACTCCTACGAGCAGTACTTC. Translating it yields CASSVEPSHSYEQYF.

A single count supports this clone. This chain links TRBV29-1 with TRBJ1-3, with TRBD1 identical over 8 bases. There are 14 residues in the CDR3. Trimming cost V 4 bases and J 0 bases; bases outside gene matches: 2. The germline CDR1 and CDR2 sequences are SQVTM and ANQGSEA. CDR3 in DNA: TGCAGCGTTGCGACAGGGGACTCTGGAAACACCATATATTTT. This codes for CSVATGDSGNTIYF.

The gene calls are TRBV19 and TRBJ1-2; D ambiguous. CDR1 is LNHDA and CDR2 is SQIVND in the germline V gene (reference sequence). Trimming left V 4 bases short and J 3 bases short, with 6 bases between. This CDR3 is built from 12 residues. The chain's CDR3 is CASSTDYYGYTF. The CDR3 DNA is TGTGCCAGTAGTACTGACTACTATGGCTACACCTTC. Variable domain in full (rest from reference TRBV19 and TRBJ1-2): DGGITQSPKYLFRKEGQNVTLSCEQNLNHDAMYWYRQDPGQGLRLIYYSQIVNDFQKGDIAEGYSVSREKKESFPLTVTSAQKNPTAFYLCASSTDYYGYTFGSGTRLTVV.

The chain joins TRBV30 to TRBJ2-7; possible D gene TRBD1, 7 bases. Trimming pared 3 bases from V and 5 bases from J, leaving 17 bases between. This CDR3 is built from 14 residues. Germline V gene lookup returns CDR1 GTSNPN and CDR2 SVGIG (reference sequence). CDR3 in amino acids: CAWSGPGGLDEQYF. DNA of the CDR3: TGTGCCTGGAGCGGACCAGGGGGGCTCGACGAGCAGTACTTC.

The rearrangement links TRBV7-9 to TRBJ2-7, with 8 bases matching TRBD1. The CDR3 sequence is 13 residues long. Germline values: CDR1 SEHNR, CDR2 FQNEAQ (reference sequence). Unmatched junction bases numbered 4, after V lost 5 bases and J lost 4 bases. DNA for the CDR3: TGTGCCAGCAGCCCACAGGGGGGATACGAGCAGTACTTC. Encoded protein: CASSPQGGYEQYF.

The V call is TRBV16, the J call TRBJ2-1; 14 bases align to TRBD2. The germline gives CDR1 KGHSY, CDR2 FQNENV. After removal of 4 bases from V and 9 bases from J, the junction contained 8 bases not matched to a gene. The CDR3 runs 16 residues. CDR3 in DNA: TGTGCCAGCAGCCTGGGACTAGCGGGAGTAGTTAGTGAGCAGTTCTTC. Protein product: CASSLGLAGVVSEQFF. Complete variable domain (other parts from reference TRBV16 and TRBJ2-1): GEEVAQTPKHLVRGEGQKAKLYCAPIKGHSYVFWYQQVLKNEFKFLISFQNENVFDETGMPKERFSAKCLPNSPCSLEIQATKLEDSAVYFCASSLGLAGVVSEQFFGPGTRLTVL.

V and J are TRBV30 and TRBJ2-2; 16 bases agree with TRBD2. The germline gives CDR1 GTSNPN, CDR2 SVGIG (reference sequence). The CDR3 consists of 19 residues. The V gene end was trimmed by 5 bases and the J gene end by 0 bases; junction bases not matched to a gene: 9. CDR3 residues: CAWSPGLAGGPPNTGELFF. The CDR3, as DNA: TGTGCCTGGTCTCCGGGACTAGCGGGAGGGCCCCCGAACACCGGGGAGCTGTTTTTT.

The chain uses TRBV7-9 and TRBJ2-5; perhaps TRBD2 as D (6 bases). The CDR3 loop spans 16 amino acids. In germline, CDR1 is SEHNR, CDR2 FQNEAQ (reference sequence). V dropped 5 bases and J dropped 4 bases, with 20 bases sitting between them. CDR3 bases: TGTGCCAGCAGCCAGATTCCCCAGAGGAGGGGAGAGACCCAGTACTTC. It translates to CASSQIPQRRGETQYF. Full variable domain (outside the CDR3, taken from reference TRBV7-9 and TRBJ2-5): DTGVSQNPRHKITKRGQNVTFRCDPISEHNRLYWYRQTLGQGPEFLTYFQNEAQLEKSRLLSDRFSAERPKGSFSTLEIQRTEQGDSAMYLCASSQIPQRRGETQYFGPGTRLLVL.

This chain uses TRBV10-3 with TRBJ2-2, with 10 bases fitting TRBD2. Germline V gene data show CDR1 as ENHRY and CDR2 as SYGVKD. The V and J ends lost 3 bases and 6 bases, in that order; junction bases with no gene match: 4. The CDR3 consists of 15 residues. The chain's CDR3 is CAISEKREGPGELFF. As DNA, the CDR3 is TGTGCCATCAGTGAAAAGCGGGAGGGCCCCGGGGAGCTGTTTTTT.

This chain joins TRBV7-9 and TRBJ1-1; a weak D match, TRBD1 (5 bases). Trimming removed 5 bases at V and 3 bases at J, with 10 bases between. Looked up from germline, CDR1 is SEHNR and CDR2 is FQNEAQ (reference sequence). This CDR3 region has 13 residues. The CDR3 spells CASSGGSDTEAFF. CDR3 coding DNA: TGTGCCAGCAGCGGGGGGAGTGACACTGAAGCTTTCTTT.

This sequence joins TRBV5-1 and TRBJ2-7, with D uncertain. V gave up 0 bases and J gave up 2 bases, with 6 bases separating them. Germline CDR1 is SGHRS and CDR2 is YFSETQ. This CDR3 spans 13 amino acids. CDR3 nucleotide sequence: TGCGCCAGCAGCTTGGCGTCCACCTACGAGCAGTACTTC. Amino acids: CASSLASTYEQYF. The full variable domain, completed using reference TRBV5-1 and TRBJ2-7, is KAGVTQTPRYLIKTRGQQVTLSCSPISGHRSVSWYQQTPGQGLQFLFEYFSETQRNKGNFPGRFSGRQFSNSRSEMNVSTLELGDSALYLCASSLASTYEQYFGPGTRLTVT.

This clone appeared a few times. The rearrangement links TRBV27 to TRBJ1-1, with D possibly matching TRBD1 (5 bases). With 5 bases removed from V and 0 bases from J, the gap between germline ends came to 10 bases. The CDR3 contains 14 residues. Germline V CDR1 and CDR2: MNHEY, SMNVEV (reference sequence). CDR3 in DNA: TGTGCCAGCAGTCAGCAGGGCATGAACACTGAAGCTTTCTTT. Amino acids: CASSQQGMNTEAFF.

The chain uses TRBV30 and TRBJ2-1; no firm D call. The CDR3 has 12 residues. With 2 bases removed from V and 10 bases from J, the gap between germline ends came to 12 bases. Per germline, CDR1 GTSNPN and CDR2 SVGIG (reference sequence). In DNA form, the CDR3 reads TGTGCCTGGAGTATTCATGGGTACGAGCAGTTCTTC. Protein product: CAWSIHGYEQFF.

The chain carries TRBV4-1 and TRBJ2-7; 9 nucleotides agree with TRBD2. Germline lookup yields CDR1 MGHRA and CDR2 YSYEKL. This CDR3 is 16 amino acids long. The V gene end was trimmed by 1 base and the J gene end by 0 bases; junction bases not matched to a gene: 4. In DNA form, the CDR3 reads TGCGCCAGCAGCCAAGCTTCTAGCGGGAACTCCTACGAGCAGTACTTC. It specifies CASSQASSGNSYEQYF.

Only one count was recorded for this clone. The rearrangement links TRBV9 to TRBJ1-4; tentatively, D is TRBD1 (6 bases). In germline, CDR1 is SGDLS, CDR2 YYNGEE. The ends were cut back, 3 bases at V and 8 bases at J, with 17 bases in the middle. The CDR3 consists of 15 residues. The CDR3 region is CASSASQGDREKLFF. The CDR3 DNA reads as TGTGCCAGCAGCGCCTCACAGGGAGATAGAGAAAAACTGTTTTTT.

The chain uses TRBV25-1 and TRBJ2-7; D may be TRBD2 (6 bases). This CDR3 spans 15 amino acids. Trimming left V 4 bases short and J 3 bases short, with 16 bases between. Germline CDR1 and CDR2: MGHDK and SYGVNS. DNA for the CDR3: TGTGCCAGCAGTGTGGGTCTAGCGAAAAACTACGAGCAGTACTTC. Residues: CASSVGLAKNYEQYF.

This clone was counted between two and nine times. The CDR3 region is CASSLPGSYEQYF. CDR3 nucleotides: TGTGCCAGCAGCTTACCTGGCTCCTACGAGCAGTACTTC. This chain uses TRBV7-9 with TRBJ2-7, with D unclear. The CDR3 has 13 residues. Trimming took off 2 bases at V and 0 bases at J, with 5 bases between the two ends. The V gene's germline CDR1 is SEHNR and CDR2 FQNEAQ (reference sequence). Supplemented by reference TRBV7-9 and TRBJ2-7, the full variable domain reads DTGVSQNPRHKITKRGQNVTFRCDPISEHNRLYWYRQTLGQGPEFLTYFQNEAQLEKSRLLSDRFSAERPKGSFSTLEIQRTEQGDSAMYLCASSLPGSYEQYFGPGTRLTVT.

The chain couples TRBV2 to TRBJ2-7, with 9 bases fitting TRBD1. J gave up 2 bases and V 5 bases, and 13 bases lay outside the gene matches. Germline assignment: CDR1 SNHLY and CDR2 FYNNEI. This CDR3 contains 17 residues. The CDR3 loop reads CASSLIGGQGKTYEQYF. CDR3 DNA sequence: TGTGCCAGCAGTCTAATCGGAGGACAGGGGAAAACCTACGAGCAGTACTTC.

This clone was counted only a few times. The genes are TRBV28 and TRBJ2-5, with D tentatively TRBD1 or TRBD2 (5 bases each). The V and J ends lost 2 bases and 1 base respectively, with 5 bases between them. The CDR3 sequence is 13 residues long. The germline V gene encodes CDR1 MDHEN and CDR2 SYDVKM. CDR3 nucleotides: TGTGCCAGCAGTTTAGGGGGCCAAGAGACCCAGTACTTC. It encodes CASSLGGQETQYF.

The genes are TRBV4-2 and TRBJ2-1; TRBD2 agrees at 14 bases. CDR1 is LGHNA, CDR2 YNFKEQ, per germline. V lost 3 bases, J lost 5 bases, and 0 bases stayed unmatched. This CDR3 is 15 amino acids long. In DNA, the CDR3 is TGTGCCAGCAGCCAGGGACTAGCGGGAGACAATGAGCAGTTCTTC. Translated, it gives CASSQGLAGDNEQFF.

The rearrangement uses TRBV28 and TRBJ2-1, with TRBD1 matching over 10 bases. Losses at the gene ends were 7 bases for V and 8 bases for J; bases not matched to a gene: 8. The CDR3 loop spans 14 amino acids. CDR1 and CDR2 from the germline V gene are MDHEN and SYDVKM. CDR3: CASTDRGLGDEQFF. The CDR3 coding sequence is TGTGCCAGCACTGACAGGGGGCTTGGGGATGAGCAGTTCTTC.

The chain employs TRBV7-3 and TRBJ2-3, with 8 bases fitting TRBD2. J lost 5 bases, V lost 4 bases, and 5 bases had no gene match. This CDR3 has 14 residues. Germline CDR1 and CDR2: SGHTA and FQGTGA. The CDR3 DNA reads as TGTGCCAGCAGCTCTAGCGGGTGGGGAGATACGCAGTATTTT. Protein product: CASSSSGWGDTQYF. The full variable domain, with the rest looked up from reference TRBV7-3 and TRBJ2-3, is GAGVSQTPSNKVTEKGKYVELRCDPISGHTALYWYRQSLGQGPEFLIYFQGTGAADDSGLPNDRFFAVRPEGSVSTLKIQRTERGDSAVYLCASSSSGWGDTQYFGPGTRLTVL.

J is TRBJ2-7 and V is TRBV19; 8 bases are a match to TRBD1. The CDR3 contains 15 residues. Germline V gene sequence: CDR1 LNHDA, CDR2 SQIVND (reference sequence). The V and J ends lost 3 bases and 0 bases, in that order; junction bases with no gene match: 4. DNA for the CDR3: TGTGCCAGTAGTATGACAGGGGCCCGCTCCTACGAGCAGTACTTC. Translating it yields CASSMTGARSYEQYF.